This T cell receptor (beta chain) came from a study of blood T cell repertoires in COVID-19. The repertoire was sequenced with immunoSEQ multiplex PCR; TCRdb's copy has only in-frame clones and lacks some. The sample lists fewer than 350,000 clones; about 90% were seen once. Participant age was 18 to 89 years, and participants resided in fewer than 25 US areas. V lost 3 bases, J lost 7 bases, and 13 bases lay in between. Per germline, CDR1 GTSNPN and CDR2 SVGIG (reference sequence). CDR3 length: 14 residues. Sequenced material: PBMCs or T cells enriched from blood (not recorded which). This TCR came from a woman under 30 with acute COVID-19. The chain links TRBV30 to TRBJ1-6; TRBD1 is a possible D gene (6 bases). The CDR3 nucleotides are TGTGCCTGGAGGTCGGGGGGGCGCAATTCACCCCTCCACTTT. Protein: CAWRSGGRNSPLHF.